This T cell receptor (beta chain) derives from a study of lymphopenia after photon versus proton radiotherapy. Study-wide points: Post-nadir diversity loss with photons came from oligoclonal expansion, particularly CD8+ Temra cells.

This CDR3 has 14 amino acids. Germline loops: CDR1 KGHSH, CDR2 LQKENI. Trimming removed 1 base from V and 1 base from J, with 7 bases in between. Data came from immunoSEQ multiplex PCR; TCRdb stores just in-frame clones and leaves some out. The repertoire holds more than 70,000 clones, with around 80% as singletons. Remarks on this clone: What it recognizes is unknown.

V is TRBV18 and J is TRBJ2-5; a possible D gene is TRBD2 (5 bases). The clonotype was recovered from a man between 60 and 75 years old with pancreatic cancer. The sample consisted of peripheral blood, taken from a patient treated with proton-based radiotherapy. The CDR3, as DNA: TGTGCCAGCTCACCACTGAGCGGCCAAGAGACCCAGTACTTC. The encoded protein is CASSPLSGQETQYF.